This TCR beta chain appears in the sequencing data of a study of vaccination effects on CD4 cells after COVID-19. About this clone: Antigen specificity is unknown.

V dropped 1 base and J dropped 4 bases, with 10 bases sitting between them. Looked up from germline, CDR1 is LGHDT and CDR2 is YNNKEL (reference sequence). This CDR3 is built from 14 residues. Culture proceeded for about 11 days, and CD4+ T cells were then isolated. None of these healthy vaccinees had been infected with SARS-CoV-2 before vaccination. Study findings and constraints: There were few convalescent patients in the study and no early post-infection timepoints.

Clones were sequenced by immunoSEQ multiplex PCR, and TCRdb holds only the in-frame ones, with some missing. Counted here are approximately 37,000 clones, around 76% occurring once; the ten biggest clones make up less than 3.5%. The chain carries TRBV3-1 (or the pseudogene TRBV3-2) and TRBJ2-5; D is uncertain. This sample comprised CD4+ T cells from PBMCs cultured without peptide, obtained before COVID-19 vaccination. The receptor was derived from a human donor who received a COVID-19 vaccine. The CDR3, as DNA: TGTGCCAGCAGCCAAGTAGGGAACGGAGAGACCCAGTACTTC. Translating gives CASSQVGNGETQYF.